Each of the 19 T cell receptor beta chains below was sequenced from the same sample in a study of shared clonotypes between healthy human individuals. Some clones are missing from TCRdb's copy, which holds only in-frame ones; the method was immunoSEQ multiplex PCR. The sample contains over 2 million clones, 85% to 95% of which appear only once. Sequences were obtained from naive CD4+ T cells sorted from blood. Subset of the sample: CD45RA+ positively selected. These receptors originate from a man aged 18 to 29 in good health.

The chain links TRBV6-5 to TRBJ1-2; TRBD1 is a possible D gene (5 bases). The CDR3 has 16 residues. V dropped 0 bases and J dropped 4 bases, with 15 bases sitting between them. CDR1 and CDR2 from the germline V gene are MNHEY and SVGAGI. Here the CDR3 DNA reads TGTGCCAGCAGTTACTCCGGGGCGCGGGGTAGCTATGGCTACACCTTC. Amino acids: CASSYSGARGSYGYTF.

Only one count was recorded for this clone. This rearrangement joins TRBV28 to TRBJ1-1; TRBD1 matches at 7 bases. V shed 6 bases, J shed 2 bases, and the junction held 6 bases outside the gene matches. CDR1 and CDR2 from the germline V gene are MDHEN and SYDVKM. The CDR3 is 14 amino acids. This chain's CDR3 is CASRRDSHNTEAFF. The DNA of the CDR3 is TGTGCCAGCAGGCGGGACAGCCATAACACTGAAGCTTTCTTT.

This chain links TRBV10-3 with TRBJ1-1; TRBD1 matches at 7 bases. Germline CDR1 ENHRY, CDR2 SYGVKD. With 3 bases clipped from V and 6 bases from J, the junction kept 1 base outside the gene matches. CDR3 length equals 12 residues. CDR3: CAISEGTAEAFF. CDR3 DNA sequence: TGTGCCATCAGTGAAGGGACAGCTGAAGCTTTCTTT.

This clone was recorded once. The CDR3 sequence: CASSLAAGSFEKLFF. The CDR3 DNA is TGTGCCAGCAGCTTAGCAGCCGGGTCTTTCGAAAAACTGTTTTTT. The chain employs TRBV7-2 and TRBJ1-4; D gene uncertain. The CDR3 consists of 15 residues. V was pared by 0 bases and J by 8 bases, with 13 bases between. CDR1 and CDR2 from the germline V gene are SGHTA and FQGNSA.

The V call is TRBV9, the J call TRBJ2-1; D may match TRBD1 or TRBD2 (5 bases each). From germline, CDR1 is SGDLS and CDR2 YYNGEE. This CDR3 region has 16 residues. With 4 bases removed from V and 3 bases from J, the gap between germline ends came to 17 bases. DNA for the CDR3: TGTGCCAGCAGCCTCTTATCCGGGACGGTCTACAATGAGCAGTTCTTC. As protein: CASSLLSGTVYNEQFF.

Concerning this clone: At the DNA level, this CDR3 is encoded by other sequences in the same sample as well. The V and J genes are TRBV7-9 and TRBJ1-5; the match to TRBD1 covers 8 bases. Unmatched junction bases numbered 1, after V lost 1 base and J lost 5 bases. Germline V gives CDR1 SEHNR, CDR2 FQNEAQ (reference sequence). CDR3 size: 14 residues. CDR3 in amino acids: CASSLDRGDQPQHF. Written as DNA, the CDR3 is TGTGCCAGCAGCTTAGACAGGGGGGATCAGCCCCAGCATTTT. The full variable domain, completed using reference TRBV7-9 and TRBJ1-5, is DTGVSQNPRHKITKRGQNVTFRCDPISEHNRLYWYRQTLGQGPEFLTYFQNEAQLEKSRLLSDRFSAERPKGSFSTLEIQRTEQGDSAMYLCASSLDRGDQPQHFGDGTRLSIL.

A note on this clone: Other DNA sequences in this specimen translate into the identical CDR3. The chain couples TRBV28 to TRBJ1-5, with no clear D. The CDR3 length is 12 residues. In germline, CDR1 is MDHEN, CDR2 SYDVKM. With 3 bases removed from V and 4 bases from J, the gap between germline ends came to 4 bases. The CDR3 sequence: CASSLGNQPQHF. CDR3 sequence (DNA): TGTGCCAGCAGTTTGGGGAATCAGCCCCAGCATTTT.

The chain links TRBV10-3 to TRBJ1-1; D unclear. Trimming left V 0 bases short and J 4 bases short, with 9 bases between. The CDR3 loop spans 14 amino acids. Germline V gene data show CDR1 as ENHRY and CDR2 as SYGVKD. For the CDR3, the DNA is TGTGCCATCAGTGAGTCAAGGGAAGGCACTGAAGCTTTCTTT. Its translation: CAISESREGTEAFF.

The chain combines TRBV10-3 with TRBJ1-2; TRBD1 is a possible D gene (6 bases). Germline values: CDR1 ENHRY, CDR2 SYGVKD. The CDR3 consists of 13 residues. Trimming shortened V by 4 bases and J by 5 bases, and 11 bases separated the two germline ends. CDR3 protein: CAISGTEQYGYTF. The CDR3 region has the DNA TGTGCCATCAGTGGGACAGAACAGTATGGCTACACCTTC.

The chain couples TRBV7-2 to TRBJ1-2; TRBD1 agrees at 8 bases. The CDR3 runs to 19 residues. Trimming removed 2 bases from V and 0 bases from J; junction bases left unmatched: 14. Germline V CDR1 and CDR2: SGHTA, FQGNSA. As DNA, the CDR3 is TGTGCCAGCAGCTTATGGGGCGGGGACAGGACCAAAGCTAACTATGGCTACACCTTC. Amino acids: CASSLWGGDRTKANYGYTF.

This clone has only one observation. The rearrangement uses TRBV4-1 and TRBJ1-2; D not resolved. V shed 0 bases and J shed 1 base, with 9 bases lying between them. This CDR3 has 15 amino acids. Germline assignment: CDR1 MGHRA and CDR2 YSYEKL. The CDR3 DNA reads TGCGCCAGCAGCCAAGATCCCTCGAGTAACTATGGCTACACCTTC. This codes for CASSQDPSSNYGYTF.

This clone was recorded once. The chain employs TRBV18 and TRBJ1-2, with D unclear. With 3 bases removed from V and 5 bases from J, the gap between germline ends came to 7 bases. This CDR3 is 12 amino acids long. Per the germline V gene, CDR1 is KGHSH and CDR2 is LQKENI. The CDR3 region has the DNA TGTGCCAGCTCACCGGATTGGTATGGCTACACCTTC. Translation: CASSPDWYGYTF. Supplemented by reference TRBV18 and TRBJ1-2, the full variable domain reads NAGVMQNPRHLVRRRGQEARLRCSPMKGHSHVYWYRQLPEEGLKFMVYLQKENIIDESGMPKERFSAEFPKEGPSILRIQQVVRGDSAAYFCASSPDWYGYTFGSGTRLTVV.

With respect to this clone: The same CDR3 arises from other DNA sequences in this sample as well. The chain employs TRBV10-3 and TRBJ2-7; D call uncertain. This CDR3 has 11 residues. Looked up from germline, CDR1 is ENHRY and CDR2 is SYGVKD. Between the trimmed V and J ends, which lost 0 bases and 7 bases, there was a span of 4 bases. This CDR3 reads CAISESVEQYF. The CDR3, as DNA: TGTGCCATCAGTGAGTCCGTGGAGCAGTACTTC.

This clone was seen only once. V usage is TRBV19 and J usage is TRBJ2-7; possible D gene TRBD1, 6 bases. Trimming pared 7 bases from V and 3 bases from J, leaving 16 bases between. CDR3 size: 14 residues. Germline V gene lookup returns CDR1 LNHDA and CDR2 SQIVND (reference sequence). For the CDR3, the DNA is TGTGCCAGTAATTCCCCAGGGGTAATCTACGAGCAGTACTTC. Protein product: CASNSPGVIYEQYF.

The chain is built from TRBV2 and TRBJ2-5, with D possibly matching TRBD2 (6 bases). This CDR3 contains 13 residues. V was pared by 8 bases and J by 5 bases, with 15 bases between. The germline V gene encodes CDR1 SNHLY and CDR2 FYNNEI. The CDR3 DNA reads TGTGCCAGCCGAGGAGGGGTAGGGGAGACCCAGTACTTC. It codes for CASRGGVGETQYF.

The J gene is TRBJ2-7, the V gene TRBV10-3; TRBD2 aligns across 13 bases. The germline V gene has CDR1 ENHRY and CDR2 SYGVKD. J lost 5 bases, V lost 4 bases, and 8 bases had no gene match. The CDR3 covers 16 residues. CDR3 residues: CAISGGGLAGANEQYF. CDR3 DNA sequence: TGTGCCATCAGTGGGGGCGGACTAGCGGGAGCGAACGAGCAGTACTTC.

This sequence joins TRBV14 and TRBJ2-2; no firm D call. Trimming removed 2 bases at V and 3 bases at J, with 7 bases between. The CDR3 totals 14 residues. Germline lookup yields CDR1 SGHDN and CDR2 FVKESK. CDR3 in DNA: TGTGCCAGCAGCCAACGCCCCTACACCGGGGAGCTGTTTTTT. It translates to CASSQRPYTGELFF.

V gene TRBV6-4 combines with J gene TRBJ2-7; D gene ambiguous. Germline-derived CDR1 and CDR2 are MRHNA and SNTAGT. This CDR3 region has 14 residues. Deletions cut 3 bases from V and 5 bases from J, with 14 bases between. Written as DNA, the CDR3 is TGTGCCAGCAGTGATACAACAGCCAGCAACGAGCAGTACTTC. Protein sequence: CASSDTTASNEQYF.

The chain has TRBV29-1 and TRBJ2-7, with 7 bases identical to TRBD1. The CDR3 is made up of 13 amino acids. V trimming: 7 bases; J trimming: 1 base; junction bases outside the gene matches: 7. Per germline, CDR1 SQVTM and CDR2 ANQGSEA. In nucleotides, the CDR3 is TGCAGCGCGCAGACAGGGCATTCCTACGAGCAGTACTTC. Amino acids: CSAQTGHSYEQYF.